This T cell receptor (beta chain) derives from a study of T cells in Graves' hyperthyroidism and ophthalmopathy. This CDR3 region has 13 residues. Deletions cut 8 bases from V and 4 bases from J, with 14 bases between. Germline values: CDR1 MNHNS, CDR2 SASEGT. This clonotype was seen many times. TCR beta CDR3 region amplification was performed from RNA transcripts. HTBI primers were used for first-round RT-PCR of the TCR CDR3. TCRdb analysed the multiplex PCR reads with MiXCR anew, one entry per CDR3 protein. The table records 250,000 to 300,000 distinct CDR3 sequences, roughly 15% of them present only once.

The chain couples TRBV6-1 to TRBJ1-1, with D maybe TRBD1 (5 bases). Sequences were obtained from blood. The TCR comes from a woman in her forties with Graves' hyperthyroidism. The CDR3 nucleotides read TGTGCCAGCGGAATGACTGGGGGCACTGAAGCTTTCTTT. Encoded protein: CASGMTGGTEAFF.